This T cell receptor beta chain was recovered during a study of low-dose radiotherapy and immunotherapy resistance in tumors (dated by TCRdb to 2021 to 2024). Broadly, across the study: Cohort 1 received 0.5 Gy per fraction every 2 weeks, with a prescribed total PTV dose of 6.5 Gy. Cohort 2 received 1 Gy per fraction every two weeks, with a total of 13 Gy over 26 weeks. Patients were given nivolumab as a 240 mg flat dose every two weeks and ipilimumab at 1 mg/kg every six weeks, with both drugs delivered intravenously. Intravenous cyclophosphamide at 200 mg/m2 was administered every two weeks, one day ahead of each radiation and immunotherapy administration. Aspirin 300 mg was taken orally once daily by patients for four cycles, starting on cycle 1 day 1. Randomization of trial participants into treatment groups was not performed. Eight patients were included in the translational analysis, namely three from the first dose cohort plus the first five from the second dose cohort.

This specimen's time point label, interpreted: after trial treatment. What the treatment or condition label conveys for this sample: LDRT plus nivolumab, ipilimumab, low-dose cyclophosphamide and aspirin (RACIN trial). Donors were enrolled in RACIN, a single-arm phase I dose-escalation trial in which nivolumab, ipilimumab, aspirin, low-dose cyclophosphamide and low-dose radiotherapy were combined. Patients were eligible if they had advanced solid tumors that were TIL-negative. The sample was run on an Illumina HiSeq 2500. To make first-strand cDNA, Superscript III was used along with a set of TRAV- and TRBV-specific primers so that both the TCRalpha and TCRbeta chains were covered. A roughly 20-cycle PCR with Phusion amplified the TCRs, pairing a constant-region primer with the adapter that was attached to the V primers. The isolated mRNA was amplified using the MessageAmp II aRNA Amplification Kit, with in vitro transcription performed for around 16 hours at 37 degrees C. mRNA for TCR sequencing was isolated with the Dynabeads mRNA DIRECT Purification Kit. Indexed Illumina adapters were added in a second roughly 26-cycle Phusion PCR, and the resulting products were purified with AMPure XP beads. On the study's bioinformatics: Using custom Perl scripts, TCR sequences that encoded the same protein were pooled, out-of-frame sequences were dropped, and the abundance of each clonotype was calculated. The analysis excluded TCR sequences that were supported by just one read. The metrics used to describe the repertoires included Shannon entropy, Gini index, clonality, richness, and the frequency of TCRs shared between repertoires. The public sequencing data were trimmed at Q25 with fastp and processed into clonotypes with MiXCR by TCRdb, which kept only in-frame beta chains. Every CDR3 protein is listed once, alongside the most common genes and DNA of its rows. TCRdb's processing, not the authors', yielded these V and J calls. In all, the sample holds some 46,000 distinct CDR3 sequences, and 25% to 30% of those were seen once. Of the sample, over 9% is held by the ten largest clones.

The CDR3 starts with the cysteine, ends with the phenylalanine, and has 14 residues. Only the CDR3 part of the read is kept: 42 bases, read in frame from the first base. A distance of 14 bases separates the germline ends of V and J, which lose 6 bases and 6 bases respectively. CDR1 is given as MDHEN and CDR2 as SYDVKM, both from the germline V gene. In its sample, this clonotype was seen many times. Its recognized antigen is unknown. The record has no base qualities; no much larger clone is one base away. This sequence originates from a male donor with prostate cancer. The sample in question was PBMCs, obtained after low-dose radiotherapy plus immunotherapy. The chain links TRBV28 with TRBJ2-2, with the D gene call left open. The nucleotide sequence reads as follows: TGTGCCAGCAGCCTCTACCACGGTGCCGGGGAGCTGTTTTTT. Translated, this is CASSLYHGAGELFF.